The clone carrying this T cell receptor (beta chain) was counted a single time. This sample is drawn from a study of T cell responses to AZD1222 COVID-19 vaccine. Study summary: The analysis combined second doses at about 4 or about 12 weeks.

The CDR3 loop spans 16 amino acids. The ends lost 0 bases at V and 8 bases at J; junction bases unmatched: 8. Germline values: CDR1 LGHDT, CDR2 YNNKEL (reference sequence). The assay was immunoSEQ multiplex PCR, and TCRdb's table has in-frame clones only and misses some. The table lists approximately 150,000 clones, roughly 92% of them singletons. The rearrangement joins TRBV3-1 (or the pseudogene TRBV3-2) to TRBJ1-4; 8 nucleotides align to TRBD1. The TCR sequence derives from an adult in good health. The sample consisted of peripheral blood, taken on day 0 of AZD1222 vaccination. The CDR3 sequence: CASSQDRWTGNEKLFF. DNA for the CDR3: TGTGCCAGCAGCCAAGACCGGTGGACAGGGAACGAAAAACTGTTTTTT.